The 9 T cell receptor beta chains below come from one sample, sequenced in a study of blood T cell repertoires in COVID-19. TCRdb's table, derived via immunoSEQ multiplex PCR, lists solely in-frame clones and lacks some. The sample has more than 90,000 clones, around four fifths seen once; the top ten hold 0.7% to 0.85%. Sequenced input: peripheral blood. All receptors derive from a woman aged 70-85 years with acute or convalescent COVID-19.

The chain couples TRBV28 to TRBJ2-3; a weak D match, TRBD1 (7 bases). V was trimmed by 6 bases and J by 5 bases, leaving 21 bases between them. CDR3 length: 16 amino acids. In germline, CDR1 is MDHEN, CDR2 SYDVKM. The CDR3 nucleotides are TGTGCCAGCAGCTCCCCCGGTGGAGGGGGCAGAGATACGCAGTATTTT. It encodes CASSSPGGGGRDTQYF.

The chain carries TRBV7-6 and TRBJ2-1, with D unclear. Germline values: CDR1 SGHVS, CDR2 FNYEAQ. The CDR3 extends over 15 amino acids. V was shortened by 1 base and J by 0 bases, with 7 bases between the two germline ends. CDR3 nucleotide sequence: TGTGCCAGCAGCTTAGAGGCTAGCTCCTACAATGAGCAGTTCTTC. This codes for CASSLEASSYNEQFF.

V usage is TRBV30 and J usage is TRBJ1-1, with D perhaps matching TRBD1 (6 bases). V lost 5 bases to trimming and J lost 0 bases, with 10 bases between them. Germline CDR1 is GTSNPN and CDR2 is SVGIG (reference sequence). This CDR3 spans 13 amino acids. CDR3: CAWAGALNTEAFF. Here the CDR3 DNA reads TGTGCCTGGGCAGGGGCCTTGAACACTGAAGCTTTCTTT.

This rearrangement joins TRBV6-1 to TRBJ2-2; the D gene is possibly TRBD2 (5 bases). The germline V and J ends were trimmed by 2 bases and 0 bases, with 10 bases remaining between them. Germline-derived CDR1 and CDR2 are MNHNS and SASEGT. The CDR3 covers 16 residues. The CDR3 DNA follows: TGTGCCAGCAGTGAAATGGTACTAGCGAACACCGGGGAGCTGTTTTTT. It yields the protein CASSEMVLANTGELFF.

This chain uses TRBV9 with TRBJ2-1; TRBD1 aligns across 7 bases. J was trimmed by 15 bases and V by 3 bases; bases with no gene match: 12. Germline CDR1 reads SGDLS; CDR2 reads YYNGEE. CDR3 length: 13 residues. For the CDR3, the DNA is TGTGCCAGCAGCGGGCCGGGACAGCCCGTTGGGTTCTTC. Residues: CASSGPGQPVGFF.

This clone was counted once. This chain links TRBV7-9 with TRBJ1-2, with unresolved D. Looked up from germline, CDR1 is SEHNR and CDR2 is FQNEAQ (reference sequence). The CDR3 spans 13 residues. V lost 8 bases and J lost 2, with 12 bases in between. The CDR3 protein is CASVGGANYGYTF. CDR3 DNA sequence: TGTGCCAGCGTAGGAGGCGCCAACTATGGCTACACCTTC.

V gene TRBV18 combines with J gene TRBJ2-2; tentatively, D is TRBD1 (6 bases). Germline values: CDR1 KGHSH, CDR2 LQKENI. V dropped 3 bases and J dropped 6 bases, with 8 bases sitting between them. The CDR3 sequence is 13 residues long. CDR3 amino acids: CASSPEGAGELFF. CDR3 in DNA: TGTGCCAGCTCACCCGAGGGGGCCGGGGAGCTGTTTTTT.

The J gene is TRBJ2-5, the V gene TRBV7-2; a possible D gene is TRBD1 (6 bases). The CDR3 has 14 amino acids. CDR1 and CDR2 from the germline V gene are SGHTA and FQGNSA. Trimming took off 5 bases at V and 4 bases at J, with 14 bases between the two ends. The CDR3 loop reads CASSRTRTAETQYF. In DNA, the CDR3 is TGTGCCAGCAGCAGAACTCGGACAGCAGAGACCCAGTACTTC.

This chain joins TRBV11-2 and TRBJ2-7; possibly TRBD2 for D (6 bases). Germline V CDR1 and CDR2: SGHAT, FQNNGV. This CDR3 region has 13 residues. V was cut by 5 bases and J by 3 bases, with 11 bases left in between. The CDR3 sequence: CASSPGGNYEQYF. For the CDR3, the DNA is TGTGCCAGCAGCCCCGGGGGAAACTACGAGCAGTACTTC.